These 21 T cell receptor beta chains originate from one sample sequenced in a study of CD8 T cells in Susac syndrome. An amount of RNA that ranged from roughly 0.45 to 1 ug was reverse transcribed with random hexamers. One entry per CDR3 protein, called by TCRdb with MiXCR from the immunoSEQ multiplex PCR reads. The sample records 65,000 to 90,000 distinct CDR3 sequences, roughly 95% being singletons. Sample: CD8+ T cells from PBMCs. These receptors were collected from a human donor with multiple sclerosis.

The chain couples TRBV19 to TRBJ2-2, with TRBD2 identical over 11 bases. The CDR3 contains 15 residues. The V gene's germline CDR1 is LNHDA and CDR2 SQIVND (reference sequence). The V segment lost 8 bases and the J segment 5 bases; nucleotides outside the gene matches: 7. CDR3 sequence reads: CASSLAGVWTGELFF. The DNA of the CDR3 is TGTGCCAGTTCACTAGCGGGGGTCTGGACCGGGGAGCTGTTTTTT. The full variable domain, its missing parts supplied by reference TRBV19 and TRBJ2-2, is DGGITQSPKYLFRKEGQNVTLSCEQNLNHDAMYWYRQDPGQGLRLIYYSQIVNDFQKGDIAEGYSVSREKKESFPLTVTSAQKNPTAFYLCASSLAGVWTGELFFGEGSRLTVL.

The V call is TRBV3-1, the J call TRBJ2-5, with 9 bases aligning to TRBD2. The CDR3 totals 17 residues. Germline lookup yields CDR1 LGHDT and CDR2 YNNKEL (reference sequence). V was clipped by 0 bases and J by 3 bases; unmatched bases: 8. As DNA, the CDR3 is TGTGCCAGCAGCCAAGAGTTAGCGGGAGACCCCGAAGAGACCCAGTACTTC. Translated, it gives CASSQELAGDPEETQYF.

The chain recombines TRBV27 with TRBJ2-7; 7 bases are a match to TRBD1. The CDR3 length is 13 residues. Looked up from germline, CDR1 is MNHEY and CDR2 is SMNVEV (reference sequence). V shed 3 bases and J 2 bases; nucleotides not matched to a gene: 1. DNA for the CDR3: TGTGCCAGCAGTTTTGGACAGGCCTACGAGCAGTACTTC. Its translation is CASSFGQAYEQYF.

The J gene is TRBJ2-4, the V gene TRBV3-1, with D tentatively TRBD2 (5 bases). Trimming cost V 0 bases and J 0 bases, with 12 bases left between them. Germline V gene data show CDR1 as LGHDT and CDR2 as YNNKEL (reference sequence). This CDR3 has 17 residues. The CDR3 here is CASSQDRRTLAKNIQYF. The CDR3 DNA is TGTGCCAGCAGCCAAGATCGGCGGACTCTAGCCAAAAACATTCAGTACTTC. Combining the CDR3 with reference TRBV3-1 and TRBJ2-4 gives the whole variable domain DTAVSQTPKYLVTQMGNDKSIKCEQNLGHDTMYWYKQDSKKFLKIMFSYNNKELIINETVPNRFSPKSPDKAHLNLHINSLELGDSAVYFCASSQDRRTLAKNIQYFGAGTRLSVL.

The V and J genes are TRBV9 and TRBJ1-4, with 7 bases fitting TRBD1. Per germline, CDR1 SGDLS and CDR2 YYNGEE. The CDR3 contains 15 residues. Trimming took 3 bases from V and 5 from J; bases not matched to a gene: 7. The CDR3 is CASSAIQGPNEKLFF. The CDR3 DNA reads as TGTGCCAGCAGCGCGATACAGGGGCCCAATGAAAAACTGTTTTTT.

This chain uses TRBV27 with TRBJ1-4; possible D gene TRBD1, 5 bases. Trimming removed 6 bases from V and 10 bases from J, with 18 bases in between. This CDR3 has 14 amino acids. The V gene's germline CDR1 is MNHEY and CDR2 SMNVEV (reference sequence). CDR3 in DNA: TGTGCCAGCAGCACCGGGACGAGATCCCTAAAACTGTTTTTT. Residues: CASSTGTRSLKLFF.

This sequence joins TRBV6-5 and TRBJ1-1, with 7 bases aligning to TRBD1. CDR3 size: 14 residues. Germline lookup yields CDR1 MNHEY and CDR2 SVGAGI. V was clipped by 2 bases and J by 5 bases; unmatched bases: 5. The CDR3 nucleotides read TGTGCCAGCAGTTACGACGTCAGGGGGACTGAAGCTTTCTTT. Amino acids: CASSYDVRGTEAFF.

The rearrangement uses TRBV5-6 and TRBJ2-7; TRBD2 matches 12 bases. The CDR3 runs 17 residues. Germline values: CDR1 SGHDT, CDR2 YYEEEE. Trimming at V came to 4 bases and at J to 3 bases, leaving 11 bases not matched to a gene. This CDR3 is CASSPHPRTSGDYEQYF. The CDR3 nucleotides read TGTGCCAGCAGCCCCCACCCCAGGACTAGCGGGGACTACGAGCAGTACTTC.

This clonotype was detected only once. V gene TRBV7-9 combines with J gene TRBJ1-2; unclear D gene. This CDR3 is built from 14 residues. The V end was cut by 2 bases, the J end by 7 bases, with 14 bases between. Germline V gene lookup returns CDR1 SEHNR and CDR2 FQNEAQ (reference sequence). CDR3 DNA: TGTGCCAGCAGCTTATTATCCCGGATCGGTGGCTACACCTTC. This gives the protein CASSLLSRIGGYTF.

The genes are TRBV5-1 and TRBJ1-1, with D hard to call. Trimming cost V 5 bases and J 0 bases, with 8 bases left between them. The germline gives CDR1 SGHRS, CDR2 YFSETQ. There are 13 residues in the CDR3. The CDR3 region has the DNA TGCGCCAGCAGTCCCGACCTGAACACTGAAGCTTTCTTT. The encoded protein is CASSPDLNTEAFF. Looking up the rest from reference TRBV5-1 and TRBJ1-1 gives the full variable domain: KAGVTQTPRYLIKTRGQQVTLSCSPISGHRSVSWYQQTPGQGLQFLFEYFSETQRNKGNFPGRFSGRQFSNSRSEMNVSTLELGDSALYLCASSPDLNTEAFFGQGTRLTVV.

This clonotype was recorded once. The V and J genes are TRBV5-1 and TRBJ2-7; 8 positions agree with TRBD1. The CDR3 extends over 15 amino acids. V gave up 5 bases and J gave up 7 bases; unmatched junction bases: 14. Per the germline V gene, CDR1 is SGHRS and CDR2 is YFSETQ. The CDR3 region has the DNA TGCGCCAGCAGGCTTCCCGGGACAGGACTCGGGGAGCAGTACTTC. It specifies CASRLPGTGLGEQYF. The entire variable domain, with the rest obtained from reference TRBV5-1 and TRBJ2-7, is as follows: KAGVTQTPRYLIKTRGQQVTLSCSPISGHRSVSWYQQTPGQGLQFLFEYFSETQRNKGNFPGRFSGRQFSNSRSEMNVSTLELGDSALYLCASRLPGTGLGEQYFGPGTRLTVT.

CDR3 nucleotide sequence: TGTGCCAGCAGCACCCAGACAGGGGGCACAGATACGCAGTATTTT. Encoded protein: CASSTQTGGTDTQYF. The V gene is TRBV13, the J gene TRBJ2-3; the match to TRBD1 covers 8 bases. The CDR3 totals 15 residues. Germline CDR1 and CDR2: PRHDT and FYEKMQ (reference sequence). With V trimmed by 5 bases and J by 1 base, 5 bases remained unmatched. Full variable domain (missing parts from reference TRBV13 and TRBJ2-3): AAGVIQSPRHLIKEKRETATLKCYPIPRHDTVYWYQQGPGQDPQFLISFYEKMQSDKGSIPDRFSAQQFSDYHSELNMSSLELGDSALYFCASSTQTGGTDTQYFGPGTRLTVL.

The chain's CDR3 is CASSYSPGYNYGYTF. CDR3 sequence (DNA): TGTGCCAGCAGTTACTCGCCAGGGTATAACTATGGCTACACCTTC. The rearrangement links TRBV6-5 to TRBJ1-2; maybe TRBD1 (5 bases). The V end was cut by 0 bases, the J end by 1 base, with 9 bases between. CDR3 length: 15 amino acids. Germline V gives CDR1 MNHEY, CDR2 SVGAGI.

V is TRBV3-1 and J is TRBJ2-7; D is unclear. This CDR3 contains 11 residues. The germline gives CDR1 LGHDT, CDR2 YNNKEL (reference sequence). Trimming took off 0 bases at V and 4 bases at J, with 1 base between the two ends. CDR3 amino acids: CASSQEYEQYF. The CDR3 region has the DNA TGTGCCAGCAGCCAAGAGTACGAGCAGTACTTC.

V and J are TRBV7-8 and TRBJ1-3; maybe TRBD1 (5 bases). Trimming shortened V by 1 base and J by 2 bases, and 21 bases separated the two germline ends. The CDR3 covers 19 residues. Germline V gene data show CDR1 as SGHVS and CDR2 as FQNEAQ. CDR3 coding DNA: TGTGCCAGCAGCTTAGATATGATTAGGGACCTGGGACCTGGAAACACCATATATTTT. Translating gives CASSLDMIRDLGPGNTIYF.

V gene TRBV7-9 combines with J gene TRBJ2-7; no clear D. The CDR3 sequence is 13 residues long. Trimming took 5 bases from V and 4 from J, leaving 12 bases between them. The germline CDR1 and CDR2 sequences are SEHNR and FQNEAQ (reference sequence). The CDR3 loop reads CASSPLTGYEQYF. The DNA of the CDR3 is TGTGCCAGCAGCCCCTTGACTGGATACGAGCAGTACTTC.

In DNA form, the CDR3 reads TGCAGTGTCTTTCTTCCGGGACAGGGGGGCTACGAGCAGTACTTC. This gives the protein CSVFLPGQGGYEQYF. The V and J genes are TRBV20-1 and TRBJ2-7; 11 bases fit TRBD1. V shed 7 bases and J 3 bases; nucleotides not matched to a gene: 11. Germline V gene lookup returns CDR1 DFQATT and CDR2 SNEGSKA (reference sequence). The CDR3 contains 15 residues.

This clonotype has just one count. This chain uses TRBV11-2 with TRBJ2-3; a possible D gene is TRBD1 (5 bases). The CDR3 is 15 amino acids. The V and J ends lost 0 bases and 2 bases respectively, with 9 bases between them. The germline V gene encodes CDR1 SGHAT and CDR2 FQNNGV. CDR3 nucleotide sequence: TGTGCCAGCAGCTTAGAAGTCAGGGTCACAGATACGCAGTATTTT. Translation gives CASSLEVRVTDTQYF.

CDR3 coding DNA: TGTGCCAGCAGTTTAAGGTGGGGGAGGCGTGCAGATACGCAGTATTTT. Its translation is CASSLRWGRRADTQYF. The rearrangement joins TRBV28 to TRBJ2-3, with D perhaps matching TRBD2 (6 bases). Trimming removed 2 bases from V and 4 bases from J, with 16 bases in between. The CDR3 covers 16 residues. Germline CDR1 and CDR2: MDHEN and SYDVKM.

The rearrangement joins TRBV27 to TRBJ2-1, with TRBD2 identical over 11 bases. Trimming removed 6 bases from V and 9 bases from J; junction bases left unmatched: 13. The length of the CDR3 is 16 residues. Germline V gives CDR1 MNHEY, CDR2 SMNVEV (reference sequence). Here the CDR3 DNA reads TGTGCCAGCAGCAGACGGGGAACTAGCGGGAGTTCTGAGCAGTTCTTC. Translation gives CASSRRGTSGSSEQFF.

The V and J genes are TRBV6-2 or TRBV6-3 and TRBJ2-7; 10 nucleotides align to TRBD2. Germline lookup yields CDR1 MNHEY and CDR2 SVGEGT. The CDR3 consists of 16 residues. The junction had 9 bases not matched to a gene; V was cut back by 4 bases and J by 3 bases. Here the CDR3 reads CASSFFFGLAVYEQYF. As DNA, the CDR3 is TGTGCCAGCAGTTTCTTCTTCGGACTAGCGGTCTACGAGCAGTACTTC.